One sample yielded the 31 T cell receptor beta chains listed below, sequenced in a study of blood T cell repertoires in COVID-19 (dated by TCRdb to 2018 to 2020). The library was produced with the immunoSEQ multiplex PCR assay. What TCRdb holds here is the immuneACCESS table cut down to in-frame rearrangements. Part of the clones is not present; checked against another copy, under half of the missing clones reflect an unresolved V gene, and the others are unexplained. The sample table shows approximately 300,000 clones, and 86% are seen once. In total, the top ten clones hold about 4.1% of the sample. Sequences were obtained from PBMCs or T cells enriched from blood (not recorded which). The receptors stem from a man aged 25-45 years who had recovered from COVID-19.

This clone was counted between two and nine times. The chain recombines TRBV23-1 with TRBJ1-2, with TRBD1 as a possible D gene (5 bases). TRBV23-1 is known as an ORF, though its function is uncertain. The CDR3 is 12 amino acids. The V end lost 6 bases, the J end lost 8 bases, and 13 bases lay between the germline ends. The CDR3 region has the DNA TGCGCCAGCAGGGGAGGGGAACGAGGCTACACCTTC. Translating it yields CASRGGERGYTF.

The chain combines TRBV13 with TRBJ1-1, with no clear D. This CDR3 is built from 17 residues. V lost 5 bases to trimming and J lost 8 bases, with 27 bases between them. Germline CDR1 reads PRHDT; CDR2 reads FYEKMQ (reference sequence). The CDR3 spells CASSQWMSRGSFSEAFF. DNA of the CDR3: TGTGCCAGCAGCCAATGGATGAGTCGTGGGAGCTTCTCCGAAGCTTTCTTT. Based on the CDR3 plus reference TRBV13 and TRBJ1-1, the full variable domain is AAGVIQSPRHLIKEKRETATLKCYPIPRHDTVYWYQQGPGQDPQFLISFYEKMQSDKGSIPDRFSAQQFSDYHSELNMSSLELGDSALYFCASSQWMSRGSFSEAFFGQGTRLTVV.

The chain joins TRBV28 to TRBJ2-7; 8 nucleotides align to TRBD1. The CDR3 extends over 15 amino acids. Trimming cost V 6 bases and J 0 bases; bases outside gene matches: 7. In germline, CDR1 is MDHEN, CDR2 SYDVKM. CDR3 sequence (DNA): TGTGCCAGCAGGTCACAGGGGGGATTCTCCTACGAGCAGTACTTC. Translating it yields CASRSQGGFSYEQYF.

This clone has just a few counts. This rearrangement joins TRBV19 to TRBJ1-4; 7 bases are shared with TRBD1. CDR1 is LNHDA and CDR2 is SQIVND in the germline V gene (reference sequence). Germline trimming cut 3 bases from V and 9 bases from J; bases unmatched to any gene: 1. CDR3 size: 12 residues. This chain's CDR3 is CASSMTGKKLFF. As DNA, the CDR3 is TGTGCCAGTAGTATGACAGGGAAAAAACTGTTTTTT.

Concerning this clone: Other DNA sequences in the sample encode the same CDR3. The chain links TRBV27 to TRBJ1-1; TRBD1 agrees at 7 bases. CDR1 and CDR2 from the germline V gene are MNHEY and SMNVEV (reference sequence). V trimming: 5 bases; J trimming: 3 bases; junction bases outside the gene matches: 6. The CDR3 is 14 amino acids. For the CDR3, the DNA is TGTGCCAGCAGTCTCGACAGGGTCGACACTGAAGCTTTCTTT. It encodes CASSLDRVDTEAFF.

CDR3 sequence (DNA): TGTGCCAGAAGCTTGATCCCCTCTAGCGGGGAAAACGAGCAGTACTTC. This translates into CARSLIPSSGENEQYF. The V gene is TRBV5-3, the J gene TRBJ2-7; 9 bases match TRBD2. TRBV5-3 is noted as an ORF with a role that remains uncertain. The length of the CDR3 is 16 residues. V lost 1 base, J lost 5 bases, and 10 bases stayed unmatched.

V gene TRBV5-1 combines with J gene TRBJ1-1, with 9 bases lining up with TRBD1. The V and J ends lost 5 bases and 1 base, in that order; junction bases with no gene match: 9. This CDR3 is built from 16 residues. From germline, CDR1 is SGHRS and CDR2 YFSETQ. The CDR3 DNA is TGCGCCAGCAGGGAGGGACAGGGCCGACCGAACACTGAAGCTTTCTTT. This translates into CASREGQGRPNTEAFF.

The sample holds one count of this clone. The chain combines TRBV27 with TRBJ2-3; TRBD2 is a possible D gene (5 bases). The CDR3 contains 15 residues. The ends were cut back, 6 bases at V and 3 bases at J, with 16 bases in the middle. Germline V gene sequence: CDR1 MNHEY, CDR2 SMNVEV (reference sequence). Written as DNA, the CDR3 is TGTGCCAGCAGCTTAGCCCGGGGATGGACAGATACGCAGTATTTT. It is translated as CASSLARGWTDTQYF.

The V gene is TRBV7-2, the J gene TRBJ1-6, with 9 bases lining up with TRBD1. This CDR3 contains 16 residues. Trimming took 5 bases from V and 7 from J; bases not matched to a gene: 9. Germline V CDR1 and CDR2: SGHTA, FQGNSA. The CDR3 spells CASSAGSGTGNSPLHF. Written as DNA, the CDR3 is TGTGCCAGCAGCGCAGGTTCCGGGACAGGGAATTCACCCCTCCACTTT.

This sequence joins TRBV5-1 and TRBJ2-2, with 12 bases fitting TRBD2. Germline-derived CDR1 and CDR2 are SGHRS and YFSETQ. The CDR3 totals 18 residues. V gave up 0 bases and J gave up 5 bases; unmatched junction bases: 8. The CDR3 DNA reads as TGCGCCAGCAGCTTGGGACTAGCGGGAGTAACGGGTACCGGGGAGCTGTTTTTT. It encodes CASSLGLAGVTGTGELFF.

This clone was observed a single time. The chain uses TRBV6-5 and TRBJ2-3; 7 bases are shared with TRBD2. This CDR3 contains 14 residues. Trimming cost V 0 bases and J 6 bases; bases outside gene matches: 3. CDR1 and CDR2 (germline): MNHEY, SVGAGI. CDR3: CASSYSKAGDTQYF. CDR3 sequence (DNA): TGTGCCAGCAGTTACTCGAAAGCGGGGGATACGCAGTATTTT.

The rearrangement links TRBV7-9 to TRBJ2-5, with D tentatively TRBD2 (5 bases). The CDR3 sequence is 15 residues long. The V end was cut by 5 bases, the J end by 2 bases, with 15 bases between. Germline lookup yields CDR1 SEHNR and CDR2 FQNEAQ (reference sequence). CDR3 bases: TGTGCCAGCAGCGCCGGGGTCTCCTCACAAGAGACCCAGTACTTC. Translated: CASSAGVSSQETQYF.

J is TRBJ2-1 and V is TRBV6-5; 8 nucleotides line up with TRBD2. The CDR3 extends over 16 amino acids. J lost 5 bases, V lost 4 bases, and 10 bases had no gene match. CDR1 and CDR2 from the germline V gene are MNHEY and SVGAGI. The DNA for the CDR3 is TGTGCCAGCAGTTTCTCTCTAGCGGGCGGGGACAATGAGCAGTTCTTC. This sequence encodes CASSFSLAGGDNEQFF.

This clone was counted between two and nine times. The rearrangement links TRBV10-3 to TRBJ2-7, with a possible D match to TRBD2 (6 bases). The CDR3 contains 14 residues. V shed 5 bases and J shed 3 bases, with 14 bases lying between them. The germline gives CDR1 ENHRY, CDR2 SYGVKD. CDR3 in amino acids: CAISSGTDIYEQYF. CDR3 DNA: TGTGCCATCAGTTCCGGGACTGACATCTACGAGCAGTACTTC.

The rearrangement uses TRBV5-4 and TRBJ1-4, with TRBD1 matching 9 bases. The CDR3 spans 14 residues. From germline, CDR1 is SGHNT and CDR2 YYREEE (reference sequence). The V and J ends lost 2 bases and 8 bases, in that order; junction bases with no gene match: 4. The CDR3 DNA reads as TGTGCCAGCAGCTTAGACAGGGGGAGAGAAAAACTGTTTTTT. Translation: CASSLDRGREKLFF.

The V gene is TRBV5-1, the J gene TRBJ1-1, with 8 bases aligning to TRBD1. Germline assignment: CDR1 SGHRS and CDR2 YFSETQ. This CDR3 contains 15 residues. V shed 4 bases, J shed 5 bases, and the junction held 10 bases outside the gene matches. The CDR3 region has the DNA TGCGCCAGCAGCCCGGTGACAGGGGCGGGTACTGAAGCTTTCTTT. Protein product: CASSPVTGAGTEAFF.

The rearrangement uses TRBV2 and TRBJ2-7, with 9 bases lining up with TRBD2. There are 15 residues in the CDR3. CDR1 and CDR2 from the germline V gene are SNHLY and FYNNEI. J gave up 0 bases and V 5 bases, and 5 bases lay outside the gene matches. In DNA, the CDR3 is TGTGCCAGCAGTTTCGGGACTAGCCTCTCCTACGAGCAGTACTTC. It specifies CASSFGTSLSYEQYF.

The chain uses TRBV4-1 and TRBJ2-7; D is possibly TRBD2 (5 bases). The V gene lost 4 bases and the J gene lost 0 bases, with 19 bases spanning the gap. The germline gives CDR1 MGHRA, CDR2 YSYEKL. CDR3 length: 17 residues. The CDR3 DNA reads as TGCGCCAGCAGCCTAACTAGTCGGCAGTCGTCCTCCTACGAGCAGTACTTC. This encodes CASSLTSRQSSSYEQYF.

The V call is TRBV29-1, the J call TRBJ1-6, with D perhaps matching TRBD1 (6 bases). This CDR3 is 12 amino acids long. Germline V gene sequence: CDR1 SQVTM, CDR2 ANQGSEA. V lost 7 bases and J lost 6, with 10 bases in between. CDR3 amino acids: CSAGQSNSPLHF. CDR3 bases: TGCAGCGCTGGACAGAGTAATTCACCCCTCCACTTT.

The rearrangement uses TRBV3-1 (or the pseudogene TRBV3-2) and TRBJ1-1; D is possibly TRBD1 (6 bases). The CDR3 runs to 17 residues. V was shortened by 3 bases and J by 0 bases, with 17 bases between the two germline ends. Germline-derived CDR1 and CDR2 are LGHDT and YNNKEL (reference sequence). CDR3: CASSHRWQGQVNTEAFF. The DNA for the CDR3 is TGTGCCAGCAGCCACCGATGGCAGGGGCAGGTGAACACTGAAGCTTTCTTT.

The CDR3 loop reads CASSPRDRALGGGANVLTF. CDR3 bases: TGTGCCAGCAGCCCGCGGGACAGGGCCCTGGGCGGTGGGGCCAACGTCCTGACTTTC. The rearrangement joins TRBV7-9 to TRBJ2-6; 9 positions match TRBD1. Germline CDR1 SEHNR, CDR2 FQNEAQ (reference sequence). This CDR3 has 19 amino acids. Trimming at V came to 5 bases and at J to 3 bases, leaving 14 bases not matched to a gene.

The rearrangement uses TRBV19 and TRBJ2-7; possible D gene TRBD1, 6 bases. V gave up 7 bases and J gave up 3 bases, with 13 bases separating them. CDR3 length: 13 amino acids. Germline V lookup: CDR1 LNHDA, CDR2 SQIVND (reference sequence). In nucleotides, the CDR3 is TGTGCCAGTAAGTCCCTGACAGGCTACGAGCAGTACTTC. Protein: CASKSLTGYEQYF. The whole variable domain, remainder taken from reference TRBV19 and TRBJ2-7, is DGGITQSPKYLFRKEGQNVTLSCEQNLNHDAMYWYRQDPGQGLRLIYYSQIVNDFQKGDIAEGYSVSREKKESFPLTVTSAQKNPTAFYLCASKSLTGYEQYFGPGTRLTVT.

This clone occurred once. V usage is TRBV28 and J usage is TRBJ1-1; TRBD1 matches at 9 bases. J gave up 2 bases and V 5 bases, and 3 bases lay outside the gene matches. Germline V gene data show CDR1 as MDHEN and CDR2 as SYDVKM. This CDR3 is built from 14 residues. CDR3 DNA sequence: TGTGCCAGCAGTCTGACAGGGGGTAACACTGAAGCTTTCTTT. Translated: CASSLTGGNTEAFF.

The rearrangement joins TRBV3-1 (or the pseudogene TRBV3-2) to TRBJ2-7, with TRBD2 matching over 15 bases. CDR3 length: 20 residues. Trimming took 4 bases from V and 3 from J; bases not matched to a gene: 16. Germline lookup yields CDR1 LGHDT and CDR2 YNNKEL (reference sequence). The CDR3 bases are TGTGCCAGCAGCCGAAACGAAAACCCGGGACTAGCGGGAGGTCGCTACGAGCAGTACTTC. As protein: CASSRNENPGLAGGRYEQYF.

V usage is TRBV11-2 and J usage is TRBJ1-1; tentatively, D is TRBD1 (6 bases). Germline V lookup: CDR1 SGHAT, CDR2 FQNNGV. Trimming removed 0 bases from V and 0 bases from J, with 11 bases in between. The CDR3 is 16 amino acids. The CDR3 sequence: CASSLDWGHMNTEAFF. The CDR3 DNA is TGTGCCAGCAGCTTAGATTGGGGACACATGAACACTGAAGCTTTCTTT.

The CDR3 region has the DNA TGTGCCAGCTCCCTTGGCGGCGGTTCCTACAATGAGCAGTTCTTC. Its translation: CASSLGGGSYNEQFF. The chain uses TRBV27 and TRBJ2-1; D is unresolved. Trimming cost V 8 bases and J 1 base, with 15 bases left between them. Germline V lookup: CDR1 MNHEY, CDR2 SMNVEV (reference sequence). The CDR3 is 15 residues long.

The chain carries TRBV5-1 and TRBJ2-2, with D possibly TRBD2 on 7 matching bases. The CDR3 extends over 15 amino acids. The V gene lost 4 bases and the J gene lost 6 bases, with 16 bases spanning the gap. Germline values: CDR1 SGHRS, CDR2 YFSETQ. The chain's CDR3 is CASSTGGAGAGELFF. For the CDR3, the DNA is TGCGCCAGCAGCACTGGGGGGGCCGGTGCCGGGGAGCTGTTTTTT.

The V gene is TRBV7-9, the J gene TRBJ2-7; weak D call: TRBD2 (5 bases). This CDR3 has 13 residues. V was trimmed by 5 bases and J by 6 bases, leaving 14 bases between them. Germline loops: CDR1 SEHNR, CDR2 FQNEAQ (reference sequence). The DNA of the CDR3 is TGTGCCAGCAGCCCGAGGACTGTTGGCGAGCAGTACTTC. Translating gives CASSPRTVGEQYF.

This chain joins TRBV29-1 and TRBJ1-1; possibly TRBD1 for D (5 bases). Germline V gives CDR1 SQVTM, CDR2 ANQGSEA. The CDR3 runs 15 residues. V was cut by 0 bases and J by 5 bases, with 16 bases left in between. CDR3 in amino acids: CSVEEGLPRGTEAFF. DNA of the CDR3: TGCAGCGTTGAAGAGGGACTCCCCCGGGGGACTGAAGCTTTCTTT.

This clone was seen only once. This rearrangement joins TRBV5-1 to TRBJ2-3, with TRBD2 identical over 14 bases. V was pared by 4 bases and J by 8 bases, with 9 bases of the junction left unmatched. This CDR3 comprises 16 residues. Germline values: CDR1 SGHRS, CDR2 YFSETQ. The CDR3 region is CASSPPGLAGVGTQYF. The CDR3, as DNA: TGCGCCAGCAGCCCGCCGGGACTAGCGGGAGTGGGTACGCAGTATTTT.

About this clone: Other DNA sequences in the same sample also yield this CDR3. The chain uses TRBV24-1 and TRBJ2-2; D uncertain. Trimming cost V 5 bases and J 1 base, with 4 bases left between them. Germline values: CDR1 KGHDR, CDR2 SFDVKD. CDR3 size: 13 residues. The CDR3 reads CATSVMNTGELFF. CDR3 nucleotides: TGTGCCACCAGTGTTATGAACACCGGGGAGCTGTTTTTT.